The 2 T cell receptor beta chains in this list originate from one sample, sequenced in a study of T cells in Graves' hyperthyroidism and ophthalmopathy. Amplification of TCR beta CDR3 regions used RNA as the template. The primer set for the first-round RT-PCR of the TCR CDR3 was HTBI. One entry per CDR3 protein results from TCRdb running MiXCR on the multiplex PCR reads. The sample lists more than 500,000 distinct CDR3 sequences; 14% to 15% were seen once. The sample was blood. The receptors originated from a woman aged 40 to 50 with Graves' ophthalmopathy.

This clonotype was observed many times. The chain couples TRBV12-3 or TRBV12-4 to TRBJ2-4; TRBD1 matches at 9 bases. The length of the CDR3 is 14 residues. The trim removed 4 bases at V and 8 bases at J, leaving 6 bases unmatched. CDR3 DNA sequence: TGTGCCAGCAGTTCAGGGACAGGGAGGGACATTCAGTACTTC. Protein: CASSSGTGRDIQYF.

This clonotype occurred many times. The chain combines TRBV27 with TRBJ1-3; D is unclear. This CDR3 spans 13 amino acids. The ends were cut back, 6 bases at V and 4 bases at J, with 10 bases in the middle. CDR1 is MNHEY, CDR2 SMNVEV, per germline (reference sequence). The CDR3 region is CASSFTGGNTIYF. The CDR3 DNA follows: TGTGCCAGCAGCTTCACGGGGGGAAACACCATATATTTT.